This record concerns one T cell receptor beta chain sequence. This sample is drawn from a study of blood T cell repertoires in COVID-19. Produced via immunoSEQ multiplex PCR; TCRdb's table is partial and in-frame only. The data contain almost 250,000 clones, more than 85% of them singletons. Germline-derived CDR1 and CDR2 are KGHSH and LQKENI. V was shortened by 2 bases and J by 0 bases, with 8 bases between the two germline ends. This CDR3 has 15 amino acids. The specimen was PBMCs or T cells enriched from blood (not recorded which). The chain recombines TRBV18 with TRBJ2-1; the D is unclear. The TCR was taken from a woman aged 45-65 years who had recovered from COVID-19. CDR3 in amino acids: CASSPTTSSYNEQFF. The CDR3 DNA sequence: TGTGCCAGCTCACCAACCACCAGCTCCTACAATGAGCAGTTCTTC. The whole variable domain, remainder taken from reference TRBV18 and TRBJ2-1, is NAGVMQNPRHLVRRRGQEARLRCSPMKGHSHVYWYRQLPEEGLKFMVYLQKENIIDESGMPKERFSAEFPKEGPSILRIQQVVRGDSAAYFCASSPTTSSYNEQFFGPGTRLTVL.